This T cell receptor (beta chain) came from a study of blood T cells in healthy people across ages. Study-level background: Capturing about one barcoded beta molecule per two T cells was achieved by template switching.

A second PCR, run for about 7 to 12 cycles, used a sample-barcoded 5' primer plus a J-beta primer mix. MiXCR, run by TCRdb on the 5' RACE reads, gives a single entry per CDR3 protein. The data show about 1 million distinct CDR3 sequences, with more than 35% seen just once and approximately 17% held by the top ten. Germline V lookup: CDR1 SGHDT, CDR2 YYEEEE. CDR3 length equals 14 residues. The V and J ends lost 4 bases and 4 bases respectively, with 15 bases between them. Comment on this clonotype: The antigen remains unidentified.

Study-wide findings and caveats: Any conclusive comparison of naive versus antigen-experienced cells was prevented by using unsorted PBMCs. Per million T cells, the diversity of TCR beta decreased roughly linearly as age advanced.

This sequence originates from a woman aged 55-70 years in good health. The chain couples TRBV5-6 to TRBJ2-7, with D possibly being TRBD1 (6 bases). The sample comprised blood. CDR3 amino acids: CASSDGTPLYEQYF. The DNA of the CDR3 is TGTGCCAGCAGCGACGGGACACCGCTTTACGAGCAGTACTTC.